A selection of T cell receptor beta chains follows, all from one sample in a study of T cells in pancreatic ductal adenocarcinoma. Assay: immunoSEQ multiplex PCR; the TCRdb copy retains only in-frame clones and omits some. The table lists more than 85,000 clones, nearly 95% of them singletons. The specimen sequenced was PBMCs. The receptors shown here come from a human donor with pancreatic ductal adenocarcinoma. The CDR3 runs from the conserved cysteine through the conserved F or W. The D gene is left open where the match is weak. Not every row has a clone size; where given, it reads once, few, many or a size class.

TRBD2	TRBJ2-5	TRBV13	-	TGTGCCAGCAGCCCAAGACTAGCGGGAGGGCCTCCTCAAGAGACCCAGTACTTC	CASSPRLAGGPPQETQYF
TRBD2	TRBJ2-6	TRBV29-1	-	TGCAGCGTCCTTCGGGGGGACTCTGGGGCCAACGTCCTGACTTTC	CSVLRGDSGANVLTF
TRBD1	TRBJ2-2	TRBV7-2	-	TGTGCCAGCAGCTTAGCGCTAAGGGGGACAGGGTTCGCCGGGGAGCTGTTTTTT	CASSLALRGTGFAGELFF
-	TRBJ2-2	TRBV27	-	TGTGCCAGCAGCTCCCCCGACACCTACACCGGGGAGCTGTTTTTT	CASSSPDTYTGELFF
TRBD2	TRBJ2-7	TRBV15	once	TGTGCCACCAGAGATTTGGGGACTAGCGGGAGTTACGAGCAGTACTTC	CATRDLGTSGSYEQYF
-	TRBJ2-3	TRBV18	-	TGTGCCAGCTCACGGGGCAGCGGAGGCGGGGCAGATACGCAGTATTTT	CASSRGSGGGADTQYF
TRBD2	TRBJ2-1	TRBV25-1	-	TGTGCCAGCAGTTCCTTACTAGCGGGAGGCCACAATGAGCAGTTCTTC	CASSSLLAGGHNEQFF
-	TRBJ2-7	TRBV1	-	TGCACCAGCAGCCCCCCTGGACAGGAATCTAGCGGGAGGGCTTTTTACGAGCAGTACTTC	CTSSPPGQESSGRAFYEQYF
-	TRBJ1-2	TRBV2	-	TGTGCCAGCAATTTAAACTATGGCTACACCTTC	CASNLNYGYTF
-	TRBJ2-5	TRBV27	-	TGTGCCAGCAGTCCGCAAAGGGGGACCCAGTACTTC	CASSPQRGTQYF
TRBD2	TRBJ2-7	TRBV30	-	TGTGCCTGGAGTGTCGCTAGCGGCCTCGAGCAGTACTTC	CAWSVASGLEQYF
-	TRBJ2-2	TRBV7-3	-	TGTGCCAGCAGCCCCCGGTTTTCCACCGGGGAGCTGTTTTTT	CASSPRFSTGELFF
-	TRBJ1-4	TRBV4-1	-	TGCGCCAGCAGCCAACTACAGAGTAATGAAAAACTGTTTTTT	CASSQLQSNEKLFF
-	TRBJ1-2	TRBV2	-	TGTGCCAGCAGACCAATCGGGGGAGGTTGGAGCTACACCTTC	CASRPIGGGWSYTF
-	TRBJ2-7	TRBV7-9	-	TGTGCCAGCAGCTTCGGGTACGACTCCTACGAGCAGTACTTC	CASSFGYDSYEQYF
TRBD2	TRBJ2-1	TRBV6-1	-	TGTGCCAGCTCCTTAACTAGCGGGAGTAATGAGCAGTTCTTC	CASSLTSGSNEQFF
-	TRBJ1-1	TRBV19	-	TGTGCCAGTAGTCGGGGAGGGGGTTTTGAGACTGAAGCTTTCTTT	CASSRGGGFETEAFF
-	TRBJ2-1	TRBV27	-	TGTGCCAGCAGAGAGACTCGCTCCTACAATGAGCAGTTCTTC	CASRETRSYNEQFF
-	TRBJ2-1	TRBV19	-	TGTGCCAGTAGTATAGGCGGGGACTCCAATGAGCAGTTCTTC	CASSIGGDSNEQFF
-	TRBJ2-7	TRBV7-8	-	TGTGCCAGCAGCTCGTCAGGGCAAGCCTCCTACGAGCAGTACTTC	CASSSSGQASYEQYF
-	TRBJ2-7	TRBV6-5	-	TGTGCCAGCAGTTACTCGGCAGACTACGAGCAGTACTTC	CASSYSADYEQYF
TRBD1	TRBJ1-4	TRBV5-5	-	TGTGCCAGCAGCGCAGCGTGGACAGGGAGGGGTTCGGGTGAAAAACTGTTTTTT	CASSAAWTGRGSGEKLFF
-	TRBJ1-2	TRBV19	-	TGTGCCAGTAGTACGACAAGGGGCGAATGGAACTATGGCTACACCTTC	CASSTTRGEWNYGYTF
TRBD1	TRBJ1-2	TRBV19	-	TGTGCCAGTAGTATAACAGGGGGCACGACTAACTATGGCTACACCTTC	CASSITGGTTNYGYTF
-	TRBJ2-7	TRBV6-1	-	TGTGCCAGCAGTGAACGTCGAGGCTACGAGCAGTACTTC	CASSERRGYEQYF
-	TRBJ1-5	TRBV28	-	TGTGCCAGCAGTTTAAGGGTAGGGGTGAGCAATCAGCCCCAGCATTTT	CASSLRVGVSNQPQHF
TRBD1	TRBJ2-7	TRBV5-1	-	TGCGCCAGCTACTCGACAGGGGCAACCTACGAGCAGTACTTC	CASYSTGATYEQYF
-	TRBJ2-7	TRBV9	-	TGTGCCAGCAGCGTCAAAGCGAATTGGTACGAGCAGTACTTC	CASSVKANWYEQYF
TRBD2	TRBJ2-3	TRBV7-2	-	TGTGCCAGCAGCTTAAGGTTGCGGGAGCGGGGGGATACGCAGTATTTT	CASSLRLRERGDTQYF
TRBD1	TRBJ2-6	TRBV18	-	TGTGCCAGCTCTCCCAAGACAGGGTCGTTCTCTGGGGCCAACGTCCTGACTTTC	CASSPKTGSFSGANVLTF
-	TRBJ2-3	TRBV5-1	few	TGCGCCAGCAGCGTCAGCGACACAGATACGCAGTATTTT	CASSVSDTDTQYF
-	TRBJ2-2	TRBV15	-	TGTGCCACCAGCAGAGATGCGCCGGGGGAGCTGTTTTTT	CATSRDAPGELFF
-	TRBJ2-1	TRBV20-1	-	TGCAGTGTCAGGGTTTGGGATGAGCAGTTCTTC	CSVRVWDEQFF
TRBD2	TRBJ2-3	TRBV6-5	-	TGTGCCAGCAATTCCGGGACTAGTACTGATACGCAGTATTTT	CASNSGTSTDTQYF
TRBD1	TRBJ2-2	TRBV6-1	few	TGTGCCAGCAGTGAAAGGACAGGGGAGAACACCGGGGAGCTGTTTTTT	CASSERTGENTGELFF
-	TRBJ2-2	TRBV30	-	TGTGCCTGGAGTGAAGCTGCGATGAGCGGGGAGCTGTTTTTT	CAWSEAAMSGELFF
TRBD2	TRBJ2-1	TRBV7-9	-	TGTGCCAGCAGAAGAGGGACTAGCGGGAGTTACAATGAGCAGTTCTTC	CASRRGTSGSYNEQFF
-	TRBJ2-3	TRBV6-5	-	TGTGCCAGCAGTTCGGCTAGCGCGGCAGATACGCAGTATTTT	CASSSASAADTQYF
-	TRBJ1-2	TRBV4-1	once	TGCGCCAGCAGCCAAGATTGGGGCCGGGGGAGTTATGGCTACACCTTC	CASSQDWGRGSYGYTF